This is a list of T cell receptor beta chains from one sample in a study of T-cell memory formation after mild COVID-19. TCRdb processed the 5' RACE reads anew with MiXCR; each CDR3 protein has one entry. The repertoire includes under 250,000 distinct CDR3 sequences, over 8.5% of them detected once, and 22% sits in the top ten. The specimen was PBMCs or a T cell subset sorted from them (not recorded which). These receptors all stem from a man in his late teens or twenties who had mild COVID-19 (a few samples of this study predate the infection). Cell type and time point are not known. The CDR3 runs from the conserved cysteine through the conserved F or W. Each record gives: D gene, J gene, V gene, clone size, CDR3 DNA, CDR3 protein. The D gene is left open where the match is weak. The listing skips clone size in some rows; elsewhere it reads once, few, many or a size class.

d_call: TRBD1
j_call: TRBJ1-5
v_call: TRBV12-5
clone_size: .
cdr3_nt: TGTGCTAGTGGTCCGCAGGGGGCTTATCAGCCCCAGCATTTT
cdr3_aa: CASGPQGAYQPQHF

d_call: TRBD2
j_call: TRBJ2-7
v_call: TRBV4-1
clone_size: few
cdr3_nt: TGCGCCAGCAGCCAAGATCGAAGCGGGGAGTACTACGAGCAGTACTTC
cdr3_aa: CASSQDRSGEYYEQYF

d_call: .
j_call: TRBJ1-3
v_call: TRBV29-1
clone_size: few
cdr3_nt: TGCAGCGTTGAAGCTCACGGCTCTGGAAACACCATATATTTT
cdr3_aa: CSVEAHGSGNTIYF

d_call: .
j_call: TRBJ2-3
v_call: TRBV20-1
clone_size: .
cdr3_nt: TGCAGTGCTAGGCGAGGGGGGACCACAGATACGCAGTATTTT
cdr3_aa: CSARRGGTTDTQYF

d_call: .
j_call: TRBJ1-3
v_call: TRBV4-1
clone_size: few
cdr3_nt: TGCGCCAGCAGCCGTAGAGTGGGCTCCTCTGGAAACACCATATATTTT
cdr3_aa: CASSRRVGSSGNTIYF

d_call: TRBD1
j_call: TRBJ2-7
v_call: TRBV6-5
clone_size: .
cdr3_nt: TGTGCCAGCAGGCCGGGACAGGGCTACGAGCAGTACTTC
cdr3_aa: CASRPGQGYEQYF

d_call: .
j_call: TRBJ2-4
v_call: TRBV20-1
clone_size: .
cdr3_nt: TGCAGTGCTAGAGATAACTTTATAGCCAAAAACATTCAGTACTTC
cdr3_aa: CSARDNFIAKNIQYF

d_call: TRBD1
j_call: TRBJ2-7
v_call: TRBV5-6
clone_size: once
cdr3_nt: TGTGCCAGCAGCTTCCTAGGGACAGGGGGCTCCTACGAGCAGTACTTC
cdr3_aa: CASSFLGTGGSYEQYF

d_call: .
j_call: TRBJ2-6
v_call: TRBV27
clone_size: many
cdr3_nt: TGTGCCAGCAGACCATCCGGGTTTGGGGCCAACGTCCTGACTTTC
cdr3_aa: CASRPSGFGANVLTF

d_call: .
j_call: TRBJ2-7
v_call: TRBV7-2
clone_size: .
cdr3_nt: TGTGCCAGCAGCTTTATGGGACGGGCCTACGAGCAGTACTTC
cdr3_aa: CASSFMGRAYEQYF